This T cell receptor beta chain was sequenced for a study of T cells in Graves' hyperthyroidism and ophthalmopathy. CDR1 and CDR2 from the germline V gene are SGHRS and YFSETQ. With V trimmed by 4 bases and J by 7 bases, 10 bases remained unmatched. This CDR3 is built from 15 residues. Amplified regions were TCR beta CDR3 sequences from RNA transcripts. The HTBI primer set drove a first-round RT-PCR of the TCR CDR3. TCRdb redid the calling of the multiplex PCR reads with MiXCR, one entry per CDR3 protein. Seen here are almost 600,000 distinct CDR3 sequences, around 45% observed once, and the top ten hold 7.5% to 8.5%.

The chain couples TRBV5-1 to TRBJ1-4, with 7 bases fitting TRBD1. The source material was peripheral blood or thyroid tissue (not recorded which). The source is a woman under 30 with Graves' hyperthyroidism. CDR3 DNA: TGCGCCAGCAGCAGCGGGACAGCGGAGGGTGAAAAACTGTTTTTT. This encodes CASSSGTAEGEKLFF.